The rows below give T cell receptor beta chains drawn from one sample of a study of cytomegalovirus exposure and HLA in healthy donors. Profiled with immunoSEQ multiplex PCR; TCRdb holds only in-frame clones, not every one. This table has around 130,000 clones, 70% to 85% appearing once. Sequenced input: PBMCs. These receptors were collected from a boy aged 5-17 years in good health and CMV-seronegative. Each CDR3 is given with its conserved first and last residue. D genes are given only for firm matches. Expanded clones get a size class; other rows say once, few or many, or leave the size out.

>.|TRBJ2-7|.|TRBV4-1
CASSQVASAAYEQYF
TGCGCCAGCAGCCAAGTCGCTAGCGCGGCCTACGAGCAGTACTTC
>TRBD2|TRBJ2-7|.|TRBV6-5
CASTAGGPYEQYF
TGTGCCAGCACAGCGGGGGGTCCCTACGAGCAGTACTTC
>TRBD1|TRBJ2-7|.|TRBV27
CASSGQTGFNEQYF
TGTGCCAGCAGTGGGCAGACAGGGTTCAACGAGCAGTACTTC
>TRBD1|TRBJ1-1|.|TRBV15
CATRRATGQGTEAFF
TGTGCCACCAGACGGGCCACAGGACAGGGCACTGAAGCTTTCTTT
>.|TRBJ1-1|.|TRBV27
CASSNLQGRATEAFF
TGTGCCAGCAGTAACCTACAGGGAAGGGCCACTGAAGCTTTCTTT
>TRBD1|TRBJ2-6|.|TRBV29-1
CSVGGTGDYSGANVLTF
TGCAGCGTTGGGGGGACAGGGGACTACTCTGGGGCCAACGTCCTGACTTTC
>.|TRBJ1-5|few|TRBV19
CASGDWDQPQHF
TGTGCCAGTGGGGACTGGGATCAGCCCCAGCATTTT
>.|TRBJ2-1|.|TRBV7-3
CASSLASNEQFF
TGTGCCAGCAGCTTAGCGAGCAATGAGCAGTTCTTC
>.|TRBJ1-5|.|TRBV11-2
CASSLGAENQPQHF
TGTGCCAGCAGCTTAGGGGCAGAAAATCAGCCCCAGCATTTT
>.|TRBJ2-2|.|TRBV7-2
CASSLQGLRLFF
TGTGCCAGCAGCCTTCAGGGGTTAAGGCTGTTTTTT
>.|TRBJ1-1|few|TRBV6-6
CASSDGGVSEAFF
TGTGCCAGCAGCGATGGAGGGGTTTCTGAAGCTTTCTTT
>TRBD2|TRBJ2-5|few|TRBV2
CASSDQRGGQETQYF
TGTGCCAGCAGTGACCAACGGGGGGGCCAAGAGACCCAGTACTTC
>.|TRBJ1-1|once|TRBV27
CASSPSSGEMNTEAFF
TGTGCCAGCAGTCCCTCTAGCGGGGAAATGAACACTGAAGCTTTCTTT
>TRBD2|TRBJ2-3|.|TRBV4-2
CASSKEGELAGADTQYF
TGTGCCAGCAGCAAAGAAGGGGAACTAGCGGGAGCAGATACGCAGTATTTT
>.|TRBJ2-5|.|TRBV7-9
CASSLASSGFQETQYF
TGTGCCAGCAGCTTAGCGTCTTCAGGGTTTCAAGAGACCCAGTACTTC
>TRBD1|TRBJ1-2|.|TRBV6-1
CASKVGTVFGYTF
TGTGCCAGCAAGGTCGGGACAGTTTTTGGCTACACCTTC
>.|TRBJ2-1|once|TRBV5-4
CASSSTGLREQFF
TGTGCCAGCAGCTCTACAGGGCTTCGTGAGCAGTTCTTC
>.|TRBJ1-5|.|TRBV7-9
CASSYFDRGNQPQHF
TGTGCCAGCAGCTACTTTGACAGAGGCAATCAGCCCCAGCATTTT
>TRBD1|TRBJ2-7|.|TRBV30
CAWSPGQGAHEQYF
TGTGCCTGGAGCCCGGGACAGGGGGCCCACGAGCAGTACTTC